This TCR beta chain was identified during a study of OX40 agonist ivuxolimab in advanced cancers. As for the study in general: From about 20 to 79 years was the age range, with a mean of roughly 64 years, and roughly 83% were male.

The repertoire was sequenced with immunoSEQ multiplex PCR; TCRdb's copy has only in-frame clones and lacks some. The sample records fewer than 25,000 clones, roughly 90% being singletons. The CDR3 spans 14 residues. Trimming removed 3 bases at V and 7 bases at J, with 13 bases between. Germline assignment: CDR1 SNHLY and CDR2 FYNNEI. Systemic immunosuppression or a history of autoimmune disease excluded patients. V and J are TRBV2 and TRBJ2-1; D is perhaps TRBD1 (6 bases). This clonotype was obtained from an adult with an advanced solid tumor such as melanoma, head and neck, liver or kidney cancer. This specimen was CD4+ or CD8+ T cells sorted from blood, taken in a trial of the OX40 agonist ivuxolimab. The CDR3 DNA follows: TGTGCCAGCAGTGAGTGGGCAGGGGATAATGAGCAGTTCTTC. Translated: CASSEWAGDNEQFF.